These 25 T cell receptor beta chains originate from one sample sequenced in a study of T cell repertoires in cytomegalovirus infection. TCRdb used MiXCR to reprocess the reads, holding one entry per CDR3 protein. The table shows under 300,000 distinct CDR3 sequences, with around 12% occurring only once. The sample consisted of PBMCs. These TCRs come from a human donor in good health (CMV status not recorded). Some clones in this sample may be carry-over from other donors' samples.

This clonotype turned up a few times. This chain joins TRBV5-1 and TRBJ2-5; D might be TRBD1 (6 bases). Germline V lookup: CDR1 SGHRS, CDR2 YFSETQ. V lost 1 base, J lost 1 base, and 14 bases lay in between. The CDR3 loop spans 16 amino acids. The CDR3 DNA follows: TGCGCCAGCAGCTTGCAGAGCAGGGGATCCCAAGAGACCCAGTACTTC. Translating it yields CASSLQSRGSQETQYF. The full variable domain, in which reference TRBV5-1 and TRBJ2-5 provide the parts outside the CDR3, is KAGVTQTPRYLIKTRGQQVTLSCSPISGHRSVSWYQQTPGQGLQFLFEYFSETQRNKGNFPGRFSGRQFSNSRSEMNVSTLELGDSALYLCASSLQSRGSQETQYFGPGTRLLVL.

This clonotype was counted many times. The V call is TRBV7-3, the J call TRBJ1-5; no clear D gene. The CDR3 loop spans 16 amino acids. V lost 3 bases to trimming and J lost 0 bases, with 12 bases between them. Germline loops: CDR1 SGHTA, CDR2 FQGTGA. The CDR3 region has the DNA TGTGCCAGCAGCTTGATTGGGCAGTATAGCAATCAGCCCCAGCATTTT. This sequence encodes CASSLIGQYSNQPQHF.

The chain employs TRBV29-1 and TRBJ2-7; 9 nucleotides align to TRBD1. Germline CDR1 SQVTM, CDR2 ANQGSEA. This CDR3 region has 13 residues. J lost 4 bases, V lost 1 base, and 2 bases had no gene match. DNA for the CDR3: TGCAGCGTTGAAGGGACAGGGGCGTACGAGCAGTACTTC. Amino acid sequence: CSVEGTGAYEQYF.

This clonotype was seen many times. The rearrangement links TRBV7-9 to TRBJ1-6; D not certain. CDR3 length equals 13 residues. The ends were cut back, 1 base at V and 7 bases at J, with 5 bases in the middle. Germline lookup yields CDR1 SEHNR and CDR2 FQNEAQ (reference sequence). The CDR3 region has the DNA TGTGCCAGCAGCTTAGGCGAGAATTCACCCCTCCACTTT. The encoded protein is CASSLGENSPLHF.

This clonotype was detected many times. The chain is built from TRBV19 and TRBJ1-1; 8 positions agree with TRBD1. With V trimmed by 4 bases and J by 4 bases, 5 bases remained unmatched. The CDR3 is 14 residues long. Germline lookup yields CDR1 LNHDA and CDR2 SQIVND (reference sequence). The CDR3 coding sequence is TGTGCCAGTAGTACACAGGGGGTGGGCACTGAAGCTTTCTTT. This codes for CASSTQGVGTEAFF.

This clonotype appeared many times. The chain is built from TRBV12-3 or TRBV12-4 and TRBJ2-7; TRBD2 matches 12 bases. Trimming cost V 5 bases and J 2 bases; bases outside gene matches: 1. The CDR3 is made up of 14 amino acids. CDR3 sequence: CASSPSGGAYEQYF. Written as DNA, the CDR3 is TGTGCCAGCAGTCCTAGCGGGGGGGCCTACGAGCAGTACTTC.

This clonotype was counted between two and nine times. The V call is TRBV11-2, the J call TRBJ2-7; 7 bases agree with TRBD2. This CDR3 spans 14 amino acids. V shed 2 bases and J 2 bases; nucleotides not matched to a gene: 3. Germline V CDR1 and CDR2: SGHAT, FQNNGV. This CDR3 is CASSLQSGTYEQYF. CDR3 nucleotide sequence: TGTGCCAGCAGCTTACAAAGCGGGACCTACGAGCAGTACTTC.

This clonotype was detected many times. This chain links TRBV7-6 with TRBJ2-2; the D gene is possibly TRBD2 (6 bases). CDR1 is SGHVS, CDR2 FNYEAQ, per germline. V dropped 1 base and J dropped 2 bases, with 11 bases sitting between them. The CDR3 has 16 residues. The CDR3: CASSLEWGVNTGELFF. In nucleotides, the CDR3 is TGTGCCAGCAGCTTAGAGTGGGGGGTTAACACCGGGGAGCTGTTTTTT.

Points on this clonotype: Being one base from a much bigger clone, this may be a read error. The chain joins TRBV7-2 to TRBJ2-5; D remains ambiguous. The DNA matches TRBJ2-1 better at its end, which makes the J call doubtful. This CDR3 contains 12 residues. Germline assignment: CDR1 SGHTA and CDR2 FQGNSA. The CDR3 DNA sequence: TGTGCCAGCAGCGAACAGCAAGAGACCCAGTTCTTC. Translated, it gives CASSEQQETQFF.

A note on this clonotype: Possible read error: a much larger clone is one base away. V and J are TRBV7-2 and TRBJ1-6; D remains unclear. The germline V gene encodes CDR1 SGHTA and CDR2 FQGNSA. The CDR3 consists of 12 residues. CDR3: CASSEFNSHLHF. The CDR3 nucleotides are TGTGCCAGCAGCGAATTCAATTCACACCTCCACTTT.

This clonotype was observed at least ten times. The rearrangement joins TRBV20-1 to TRBJ2-3; D unclear. In germline, CDR1 is DFQATT, CDR2 SNEGSKA (reference sequence). CDR3 length: 13 residues. Trimming took 3 bases from V and 2 from J, leaving 9 bases between them. The DNA for the CDR3 is TGCAGTGCTAGCTACGTATCCACAGATACGCAGTATTTT. This gives the protein CSASYVSTDTQYF.

The gene calls are TRBV6-2 or TRBV6-3 and TRBJ2-1, with a possible D match to TRBD2 (6 bases). This CDR3 region has 19 residues. V gave up 6 bases and J gave up 0 bases, with 24 bases separating them. Germline V gene data show CDR1 as MNHEY and CDR2 as SVGEGT. CDR3 protein: CASRNGLTGERPSYNEQFF. The DNA for the CDR3 is TGTGCCAGCAGAAACGGACTAACGGGAGAACGTCCCTCCTACAATGAGCAGTTCTTC.

The CDR3 DNA is TGCAGCGGGCGGACAGGGAGGAATGAGCAGTTCTTC. As protein: CSGRTGRNEQFF. The chain couples TRBV29-1 to TRBJ2-1; the match to TRBD1 covers 8 bases. This CDR3 region has 12 residues. Germline trimming cut 7 bases from V and 7 bases from J; bases unmatched to any gene: 6. The germline CDR1 and CDR2 sequences are SQVTM and ANQGSEA.

This clonotype has a count of ten or more. The V and J genes are TRBV5-5 and TRBJ2-7; D gene ambiguous. The germline V gene has CDR1 SGHKS and CDR2 YYEKEE (reference sequence). Trimming removed 2 bases at V and 1 base at J, with 13 bases between. The length of the CDR3 is 15 residues. The CDR3 here is CASSFALLRSYEQYF. For the CDR3, the DNA is TGTGCCAGCAGCTTCGCCCTACTCAGATCCTACGAGCAGTACTTC.

In this sample, this clonotype turned up many times. The rearrangement uses TRBV19 and TRBJ1-6, with TRBD1 matching over 7 bases. V lost 6 bases, J lost 10 bases, and 12 bases stayed unmatched. There are 15 residues in the CDR3. From germline, CDR1 is LNHDA and CDR2 SQIVND (reference sequence). Here the CDR3 reads CASSPATGNVSPLHF. CDR3 nucleotide sequence: TGTGCCAGTAGCCCCGCGACAGGGAATGTCTCACCCCTCCACTTT.

This clonotype was counted a few times. The chain employs TRBV12-3 or TRBV12-4 and TRBJ2-6, with 8 positions matching TRBD1. This CDR3 comprises 16 residues. J gave up 3 bases and V 5 bases, and 6 bases lay outside the gene matches. CDR3 nucleotides: TGTGCCAGCAGTCCCCAGGGGGCTAGTGGGGCCAACGTCCTGACTTTC. Amino acids: CASSPQGASGANVLTF.

In its sample, this clonotype was seen many times. V and J are TRBV7-2 and TRBJ2-5; no firm D call. The CDR3 consists of 14 residues. Germline values: CDR1 SGHTA, CDR2 FQGNSA. V lost 1 base, J lost 4 bases, and 10 bases lay in between. CDR3: CASSLVAVGETQYF. As DNA, the CDR3 is TGTGCCAGCAGCTTAGTGGCAGTGGGAGAGACCCAGTACTTC.

This clonotype was recorded once. The gene calls are TRBV10-3 and TRBJ1-2, with TRBD1 identical over 8 bases. The V gene's germline CDR1 is ENHRY and CDR2 SYGVKD. The trim removed 7 bases at V and 8 bases at J, leaving 9 bases unmatched. CDR3 length: 13 residues. CDR3 sequence reads: CAITPGQGSGYTF. CDR3 coding DNA: TGTGCCATCACCCCCGGACAGGGTAGCGGCTACACCTTC.

This chain's CDR3 is CASSELRSNQPQHF. As DNA, the CDR3 is TGTGCCAGCAGTGAGTTAAGAAGCAATCAGCCCCAGCATTTT. The chain combines TRBV2 with TRBJ1-5; no clear D. The CDR3 has 14 residues. Trimming left V 3 bases short and J 1 base short, with 7 bases between. Germline V gene lookup returns CDR1 SNHLY and CDR2 FYNNEI. The entire variable domain, with the rest obtained from reference TRBV2 and TRBJ1-5, is as follows: EPEVTQTPSHQVTQMGQEVILRCVPISNHLYFYWYRQILGQKVEFLVSFYNNEISEKSEIFDDQFSVERPDGSNFTLKIRSTKLEDSAMYFCASSELRSNQPQHFGDGTRLSIL.

This clonotype has at least ten counts. The J gene is TRBJ1-5, the V gene TRBV7-2; TRBD1 matches 7 bases. The trim removed 5 bases at V and 4 bases at J, leaving 8 bases unmatched. The CDR3 consists of 15 residues. From germline, CDR1 is SGHTA and CDR2 FQGNSA. The CDR3 protein is CASSPQGTKNQPQHF. CDR3 DNA sequence: TGTGCCAGCAGCCCACAGGGGACCAAGAATCAGCCCCAGCATTTT.

Ten or more counts support this clonotype. The rearrangement uses TRBV7-2 and TRBJ1-2, with 7 bases fitting TRBD1. The CDR3 has 17 amino acids. The junction had 20 bases not matched to a gene; V was cut back by 5 bases and J by 8 bases. Germline CDR1 is SGHTA and CDR2 is FQGNSA. This chain's CDR3 is CASSPRREGAPRGGYTF. In DNA form, the CDR3 reads TGTGCCAGCAGCCCTCGGCGAGAGGGGGCCCCTCGGGGGGGCTACACCTTC. The full variable domain, in which reference TRBV7-2 and TRBJ1-2 provide the parts outside the CDR3, is GAGVSQSPSNKVTEKGKDVELRCDPISGHTALYWYRQSLGQGLEFLIYFQGNSAPDKSGLPSDRFSAERTGGSVSTLTIQRTQQEDSAVYLCASSPRREGAPRGGYTFGSGTRLTVV.

V is TRBV7-9 and J is TRBJ1-1; 11 bases align to TRBD1. The CDR3 is made up of 16 amino acids. The germline V gene encodes CDR1 SEHNR and CDR2 FQNEAQ (reference sequence). The V segment lost 4 bases and the J segment 1 base; nucleotides outside the gene matches: 5. In DNA, the CDR3 is TGTGCCAGCAGCTCTAGGACAGGGGGCCCGAACACTGAAGCTTTCTTT. Its protein is CASSSRTGGPNTEAFF.

This clonotype was found many times. The rearrangement links TRBV7-2 to TRBJ1-1; D ambiguous. The CDR3 is 14 residues long. The V end lost 1 base, the J end lost 3 bases, and 9 bases lay between the germline ends. Per germline, CDR1 SGHTA and CDR2 FQGNSA. The CDR3 bases are TGTGCCAGCAGCTTAGAACCCCGGGACACTGAAGCTTTCTTT. Translated, it gives CASSLEPRDTEAFF. Filled out from reference TRBV7-2 and TRBJ1-1, the complete variable domain reads GAGVSQSPSNKVTEKGKDVELRCDPISGHTALYWYRQSLGQGLEFLIYFQGNSAPDKSGLPSDRFSAERTGGSVSTLTIQRTQQEDSAVYLCASSLEPRDTEAFFGQGTRLTVV.

The table lists this clonotype with many counts. The chain uses TRBV28 and TRBJ2-4; tentatively, D is TRBD2 (6 bases). The CDR3 consists of 17 residues. Germline V gene data show CDR1 as MDHEN and CDR2 as SYDVKM. Trimming cost V 3 bases and J 0 bases, with 15 bases left between them. CDR3: CASSFYSGTLAKNIQYF. Here the CDR3 DNA reads TGTGCCAGCAGTTTTTATAGCGGAACTCTAGCCAAAAACATTCAGTACTTC.

Only a few counts were recorded for this clonotype. The V gene is TRBV19, the J gene TRBJ2-1; TRBD2 matches at 8 bases. Per germline, CDR1 LNHDA and CDR2 SQIVND (reference sequence). J lost 8 bases, V lost 3 bases, and 9 bases had no gene match. The CDR3 consists of 15 residues. The CDR3 DNA reads TGTGCCAGTAGTATTCGGGAGGGCCAAGTGGATGAGCAGTTCTTC. Translation gives CASSIREGQVDEQFF.